One T cell receptor (beta chain) is described in this entry. The sample belongs to a study of CD8 T cells in Susac syndrome. Germline V gene data show CDR1 as LNHDA and CDR2 as SQIVND (reference sequence). The length of the CDR3 is 13 residues. The germline V and J ends were trimmed by 7 bases and 7 bases, with 14 bases remaining between them. Reverse transcription used roughly 0.5 to 1 ug RNA and random hexamers. MiXCR was run by TCRdb on the immunoSEQ multiplex PCR reads, yielding one entry per CDR3 protein. The sample contains under 200,000 distinct CDR3 sequences, approximately 94% of which appear only once.

Sequenced sample: CD4+ T cells from PBMCs. The TCR was taken from a human donor with Susac syndrome. This chain joins TRBV19 and TRBJ2-4; D might be TRBD2 (5 bases). The CDR3 here is CASTLGVGNIQYF. The CDR3 DNA reads TGTGCCAGTACGCTCGGGGTGGGGAACATTCAGTACTTC.